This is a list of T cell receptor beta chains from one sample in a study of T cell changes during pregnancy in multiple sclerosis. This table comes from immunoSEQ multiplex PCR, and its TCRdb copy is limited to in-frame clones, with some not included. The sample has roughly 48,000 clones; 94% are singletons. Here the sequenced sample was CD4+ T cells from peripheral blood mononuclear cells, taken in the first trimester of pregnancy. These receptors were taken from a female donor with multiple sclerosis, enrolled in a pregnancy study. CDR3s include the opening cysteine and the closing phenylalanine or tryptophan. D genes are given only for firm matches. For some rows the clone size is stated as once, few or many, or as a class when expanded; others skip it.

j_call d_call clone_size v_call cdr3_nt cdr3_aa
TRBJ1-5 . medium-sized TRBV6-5 TGTGCCAGCAGTGGACAGCAGAATCAGCCCCAGCATTTT CASSGQQNQPQHF
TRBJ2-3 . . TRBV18 TGTGCCACGTCCAGCGGGCGAACTAGCACAGATACGCAGTATTTT CATSSGRTSTDTQYF
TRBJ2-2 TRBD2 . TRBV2 TGTGCCAGCAGTGAACGCGGGGGGGCAGCCGGGGAGCTGTTTTTT CASSERGGAAGELFF
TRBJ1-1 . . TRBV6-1 TGTGCCAGCAGTTTGACAAGGCCTCGCACTGAAGCTTTCTTT CASSLTRPRTEAFF
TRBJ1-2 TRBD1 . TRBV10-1 TGCGCCAGCAGTGAGTCTCAGACAGGGGACTATGGCTACACCTTC CASSESQTGDYGYTF
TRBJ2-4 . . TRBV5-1 TGCGCCAGCAGCTTGGGCCTAGACGTAGCCAAAAACATTCAGTACTTC CASSLGLDVAKNIQYF
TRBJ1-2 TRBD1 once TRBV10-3 TGTGCCACACATCCGAACCCGGGACAGGGTGATACAGGCTATGGCTACACCTTC CATHPNPGQGDTGYGYTF
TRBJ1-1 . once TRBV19 TGTGCCAGTAGTATAGATGGACAGCTGAACACTGAAGCTTTCTTT CASSIDGQLNTEAFF
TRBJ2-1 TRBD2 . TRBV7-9 TGTGCCAGCAGCGGTAGCGGGGGGGCCGGGAATGAGCAGTTCTTC CASSGSGGAGNEQFF
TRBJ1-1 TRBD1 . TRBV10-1 TGCGCCAGCAGGGACAGGGAGAACACTGAAGCTTTCTTT CASRDRENTEAFF
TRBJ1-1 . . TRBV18 TGTGCCACCCAACCCCCGGGTTCCCTAAACACTGAAGCTTTCTTT CATQPPGSLNTEAFF
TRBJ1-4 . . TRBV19 TGTGCCAGTAGCCCCGGGGGGCCAACTAATGAAAAACTGTTTTTT CASSPGGPTNEKLFF
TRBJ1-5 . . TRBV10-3 TGTGCCATCAGCCAAGCTTCTAGTCAGCCCCAGCATTTT CAISQASSQPQHF
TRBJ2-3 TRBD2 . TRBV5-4 TGTGCCAGCAGCCCGGGACTATCCACAGATACGCAGTATTTT CASSPGLSTDTQYF
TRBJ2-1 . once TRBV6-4 TGTGCCAGCAGTGAGTCGGGGGGCTTTAATGAGCAGTTCTTC CASSESGGFNEQFF
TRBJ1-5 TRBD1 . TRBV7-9 TGTGCCAGCAGCCGATCTAGGCCAGGGGGAACTGGGCCCCAGCATTTT CASSRSRPGGTGPQHF
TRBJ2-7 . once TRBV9 TGTGCCAGCAGCGGAACAGCGACTAAGTCCTACGAGCAGTACTTC CASSGTATKSYEQYF